Below, 19 T cell receptor beta chains from the same sample are listed, as sequenced in a study of cytotoxic CD8 clonotypes in ibrutinib-treated CLL. This table comes from immunoSEQ multiplex PCR, and its TCRdb copy is limited to in-frame clones, with some not included. The sample shows a few hundred thousand clones, roughly 70% of them seen only once. Specimen: PBMCs, collected after 36 months of ibrutinib treatment. These TCRs come from a human donor with chronic lymphocytic leukemia.

This clone came up a few times. The rearrangement uses TRBV7-8 and TRBJ2-7, with D tentatively TRBD2 (5 bases). The CDR3 extends over 15 amino acids. Germline CDR1 and CDR2: SGHVS and FQNEAQ. V lost 1 base and J 2 bases, leaving 12 bases between the germline ends. The CDR3 DNA sequence: TGTGCCAGCAGCTTAGAACCGGGGTCCACCTACGAGCAGTACTTC. It is translated as CASSLEPGSTYEQYF.

The V gene is TRBV28, the J gene TRBJ1-2, with D tentatively TRBD1 (6 bases). Trimming pared 5 bases from V and 1 base from J, leaving 14 bases between. The CDR3 is made up of 15 amino acids. Germline V gene lookup returns CDR1 MDHEN and CDR2 SYDVKM. This CDR3 is CASSPGGAHNYGYTF. The CDR3 DNA sequence: TGTGCCAGCAGTCCCGGGGGGGCGCATAACTATGGCTACACCTTC.

The genes are TRBV6-5 and TRBJ1-5; no reliable D call. Trimming left V 6 bases short and J 0 bases short, with 9 bases between. From germline, CDR1 is MNHEY and CDR2 SVGAGI. CDR3 length: 14 residues. The CDR3 coding sequence is TGTGCCAGCAGGACCGGACCTAGCAATCAGCCCCAGCATTTT. Its translation: CASRTGPSNQPQHF.

The table lists this clone with a few counts. V and J are TRBV19 and TRBJ2-7; either TRBD1 or TRBD2 may fit D (5 bases each). The germline CDR1 and CDR2 sequences are LNHDA and SQIVND (reference sequence). Trimming took 6 bases from V and 3 from J, leaving 12 bases between them. The CDR3 extends over 13 amino acids. The CDR3 region is CASSLGAIYEQYF. CDR3 coding DNA: TGTGCCAGTAGCCTCGGGGCAATCTACGAGCAGTACTTC.

This chain joins TRBV5-1 and TRBJ1-2; the match to TRBD1 covers 7 bases. Unmatched junction bases numbered 7, after V lost 3 bases and J lost 2 bases. The CDR3 covers 15 residues. CDR1 and CDR2 (germline): SGHRS, YFSETQ. The CDR3: CASSSYRGANYGYTF. CDR3 bases: TGCGCCAGCAGCTCCTACAGGGGCGCCAACTATGGCTACACCTTC.

The table lists this clone with a few counts. The V gene is TRBV4-1, the J gene TRBJ1-2; perhaps TRBD1 as D (5 bases). V was trimmed by 2 bases and J by 2 bases, leaving 15 bases between them. From germline, CDR1 is MGHRA and CDR2 YSYEKL. The CDR3 covers 16 residues. CDR3 DNA: TGCGCCAGCAGCCAACCCAGGGCAGGGAAAAACTATGGCTACACCTTC. Translation: CASSQPRAGKNYGYTF.

This clone was seen more than once but under ten times. The CDR3 region is CSVERVNYGYTF. CDR3 bases: TGCAGCGTTGAACGCGTTAACTATGGCTACACCTTC. The J gene is TRBJ1-2, the V gene TRBV29-1; D remains ambiguous. The germline V gene encodes CDR1 SQVTM and CDR2 ANQGSEA. V was pared by 2 bases and J by 1 base, with 5 bases between. The CDR3 is made up of 12 amino acids.

Written as DNA, the CDR3 is TGTGCCAGCAGTCCCCGGGGTAGCGGGGACTACGAGCAGTACTTC. Translating it yields CASSPRGSGDYEQYF. V and J are TRBV6-5 and TRBJ2-7, with 8 bases identical to TRBD2. Germline V gene data show CDR1 as MNHEY and CDR2 as SVGAGI. The CDR3 is made up of 15 amino acids. The J segment lost 3 bases and the V segment lost 5 bases, leaving 9 bases of the junction unmatched.

V gene TRBV7-8 combines with J gene TRBJ2-1; no clear D gene. Between the trimmed V and J ends, which lost 1 base and 4 bases, there was a span of 8 bases. The CDR3 extends over 14 amino acids. Looked up from germline, CDR1 is SGHVS and CDR2 is FQNEAQ. The CDR3 nucleotides are TGTGCCAGCAGCTTAGATCCAGGTTACAATGAGCAGTTCTTC. This encodes CASSLDPGYNEQFF.

This clone appeared a few times. As DNA, the CDR3 is TGCGCCAGCGGCGGGAGGAGGGCAGATACGCAGTATTTT. Translating gives CASGGRRADTQYF. The chain joins TRBV4-1 to TRBJ2-3, with TRBD2 identical over 8 bases. Germline V CDR1 and CDR2: MGHRA, YSYEKL. CDR3 size: 13 residues. The J segment lost 4 bases and the V segment lost 8 bases, leaving 5 bases of the junction unmatched.

The chain has TRBV10-3 and TRBJ2-3, with a tentative D call TRBD1 (5 bases). The germline V gene has CDR1 ENHRY and CDR2 SYGVKD. The germline V and J ends were trimmed by 5 bases and 5 bases, with 11 bases remaining between them. The CDR3 runs to 13 residues. The CDR3 spells CAISKDKLDTQYF. In DNA, the CDR3 is TGTGCCATCAGTAAGGACAAACTAGATACGCAGTATTTT.

V and J are TRBV18 and TRBJ1-3; 9 bases match TRBD1. The CDR3 length is 15 residues. Germline V lookup: CDR1 KGHSH, CDR2 LQKENI. Losses at the gene ends were 3 bases for V and 2 bases for J; bases not matched to a gene: 2. The CDR3 DNA sequence: TGTGCCAGCTCACCCGGACAGGGGCCTGGAAACACCATATATTTT. Protein product: CASSPGQGPGNTIYF. The full variable domain, its missing parts supplied by reference TRBV18 and TRBJ1-3, is NAGVMQNPRHLVRRRGQEARLRCSPMKGHSHVYWYRQLPEEGLKFMVYLQKENIIDESGMPKERFSAEFPKEGPSILRIQQVVRGDSAAYFCASSPGQGPGNTIYFGEGSWLTVV.

The rearrangement joins TRBV5-1 to TRBJ2-7; possible D gene TRBD2, 5 bases. The CDR3 sequence is 15 residues long. The V gene's germline CDR1 is SGHRS and CDR2 YFSETQ. Trimming stripped 4 bases from V and 0 bases from J, with 14 bases between. CDR3 amino acids: CASSPRTGSSYEQYF. The CDR3 nucleotides read TGCGCCAGCAGCCCCCGGACTGGGTCCTCCTACGAGCAGTACTTC.

CDR3 sequence reads: CASSQVPGHSYEQYF. CDR3 DNA sequence: TGCGCCAGCAGCCAAGTGCCGGGACACTCCTACGAGCAGTACTTC. The chain joins TRBV4-1 to TRBJ2-7, with a weak D call TRBD1 (6 bases). V was trimmed by 1 base and J by 0 bases, leaving 10 bases between them. CDR1 is MGHRA and CDR2 is YSYEKL in the germline V gene. The CDR3 spans 15 residues.

The chain carries TRBV6-5 and TRBJ1-5; 7 bases are shared with TRBD1. J was trimmed by 3 bases and V by 6 bases; bases with no gene match: 5. Germline V gene sequence: CDR1 MNHEY, CDR2 SVGAGI. The CDR3 length is 14 residues. CDR3 sequence: CASRRQGNNQPQHF. DNA of the CDR3: TGTGCCAGCAGGAGACAGGGTAACAATCAGCCCCAGCATTTT.

In its sample, this clone was seen once. V usage is TRBV6-5 and J usage is TRBJ2-3, with D unresolved. The CDR3 is 13 residues long. Germline assignment: CDR1 MNHEY and CDR2 SVGAGI. V was cut by 7 bases and J by 0 bases, with 8 bases left in between. CDR3 sequence (DNA): TGTGCCAGCATGAGACCTAGCACAGATACGCAGTATTTT. Encoded protein: CASMRPSTDTQYF.

V is TRBV28 and J is TRBJ2-7, with a tentative D call TRBD2 (5 bases). V was pared by 3 bases and J by 3 bases, with 27 bases between. CDR1 and CDR2 (germline): MDHEN, SYDVKM. The CDR3 runs 19 residues. The CDR3 nucleotides are TGTGCCAGCAGTTTTACCCGGTATCTCGGTCTAGCTCTTTACTACGAGCAGTACTTC. It encodes CASSFTRYLGLALYYEQYF.

This chain joins TRBV18 and TRBJ1-3; tentative D call: TRBD1 (6 bases). With 4 bases removed from V and 2 bases from J, the gap between germline ends came to 15 bases. This CDR3 comprises 16 residues. Per germline, CDR1 KGHSH and CDR2 LQKENI. The CDR3: CASSQLRGEAGNTIYF. CDR3 sequence (DNA): TGTGCCAGCTCACAGCTCAGGGGCGAAGCTGGAAACACCATATATTTT.

The V and J genes are TRBV7-2 and TRBJ2-7; TRBD1 might be the D (5 bases). The germline V and J ends were trimmed by 5 bases and 0 bases, with 17 bases remaining between them. The CDR3 loop spans 16 amino acids. The germline gives CDR1 SGHTA, CDR2 FQGNSA. In DNA form, the CDR3 reads TGTGCCAGCAGCCTGGTCCAACAGGTGACCTCCTACGAGCAGTACTTC. Residues: CASSLVQQVTSYEQYF. The complete variable domain, with remaining parts taken from reference TRBV7-2 and TRBJ2-7, reads GAGVSQSPSNKVTEKGKDVELRCDPISGHTALYWYRQSLGQGLEFLIYFQGNSAPDKSGLPSDRFSAERTGGSVSTLTIQRTQQEDSAVYLCASSLVQQVTSYEQYFGPGTRLTVT.